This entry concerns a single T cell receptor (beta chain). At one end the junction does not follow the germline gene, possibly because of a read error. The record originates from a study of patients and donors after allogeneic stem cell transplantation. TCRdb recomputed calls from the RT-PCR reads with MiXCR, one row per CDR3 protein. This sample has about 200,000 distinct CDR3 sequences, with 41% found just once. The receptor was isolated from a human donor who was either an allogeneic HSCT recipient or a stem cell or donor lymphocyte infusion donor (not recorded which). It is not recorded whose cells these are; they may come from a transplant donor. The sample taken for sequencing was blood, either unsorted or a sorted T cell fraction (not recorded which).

CDR3 bases: TGTGCTAGCAGCTTAACTAGCGGCTCTCACCAAGAGACCCAGTACTTC. This sequence encodes CASSLTSGSHQETQYF. The chain links TRBV7-7 to TRBJ2-5; 8 nucleotides line up with TRBD2. Germline CDR1 and CDR2: SSHAT and FNYEAQ (reference sequence). The CDR3 contains 16 residues.